Sequencing of this TCR beta chain was carried out in a study of brain T cells in children with intractable seizures. Details on this clone: Its antigen is still unknown.

The assay was immunoSEQ multiplex PCR, and TCRdb's table has in-frame clones only and misses some. The sample lists tens of thousands of clones; about 92% were seen once. Study-wide findings and caveats: Pre- and post-surgery blood differed in depth, so pre-surgery absences may be undersampling.

V lost 4 bases and J lost 4, with 11 bases in between. The CDR3 length is 14 residues. Germline V lookup: CDR1 SEHNR, CDR2 FQNEAQ (reference sequence). The sequenced sample was peripheral blood, obtained at surgery. The gene calls are TRBV7-9 and TRBJ1-3; D not resolved. This clonotype originated in a boy younger than two with tuberous sclerosis and intractable seizures. CDR3: CASSSPWQGNTIYF. The CDR3 DNA follows: TGTGCCAGCAGCTCACCTTGGCAAGGAAACACCATATATTTT.